This T cell receptor beta chain was identified in a study of T cell responses to AZD1222 COVID-19 vaccine. Study-wide points: In a largely white British group with more females than males, clonal diversity was possibly underestimated. Regions 160-218 and 743-854 held dominance among vaccine-associated CD4 TCRs, which spanned spike. All repertoire sampling was performed exclusively after the peak T cell response.

Notes on this clone: Its antigen is still unknown.

Germline-derived CDR1 and CDR2 are SNHLY and FYNNEI. Trimming stripped 6 bases from V and 7 bases from J, with 16 bases between. This CDR3 is 14 amino acids long. Generated by immunoSEQ multiplex PCR, the TCRdb table keeps only in-frame clones and is missing some. This table holds 150,000 or so clones, about nine tenths found once. The sequenced sample was peripheral blood, obtained on day 0 of MenACWY control vaccination. The receptor comes from an adult in good health. The rearrangement joins TRBV2 to TRBJ1-5; TRBD1 is a possible D gene (5 bases). The CDR3 loop reads CASSENGGLQPQHF. CDR3 bases: TGTGCCAGCAGCGAAAATGGGGGGTTGCAGCCCCAGCATTTT.